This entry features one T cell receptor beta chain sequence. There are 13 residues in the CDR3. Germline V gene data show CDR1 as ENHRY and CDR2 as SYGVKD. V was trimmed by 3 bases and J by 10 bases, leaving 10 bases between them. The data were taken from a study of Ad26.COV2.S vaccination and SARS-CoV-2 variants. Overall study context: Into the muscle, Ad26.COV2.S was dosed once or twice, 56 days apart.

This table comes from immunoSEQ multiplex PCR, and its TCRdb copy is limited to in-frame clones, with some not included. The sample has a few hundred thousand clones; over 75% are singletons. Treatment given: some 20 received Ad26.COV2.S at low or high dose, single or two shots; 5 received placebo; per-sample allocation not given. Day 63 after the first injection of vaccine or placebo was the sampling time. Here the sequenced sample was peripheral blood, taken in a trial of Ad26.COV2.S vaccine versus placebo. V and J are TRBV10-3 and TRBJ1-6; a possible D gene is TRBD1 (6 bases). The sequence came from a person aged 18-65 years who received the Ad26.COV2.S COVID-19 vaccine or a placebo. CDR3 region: CAISDRGESPLHF. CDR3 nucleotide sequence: TGTGCCATCAGTGACAGGGGTGAGTCACCCCTCCACTTT.